Shown below are 21 T cell receptor beta chains from a single sample sequenced in a study of blood T cell repertoires in COVID-19. The data were produced by immunoSEQ multiplex PCR, yet TCRdb's version contains in-frame clones alone and is incomplete. The table has about 140,000 clones, roughly 90% seen once. The sequenced material came from peripheral blood. The receptor source for this set is a man aged 45-60 years with active or convalescent COVID-19.

This chain uses TRBV12-3 or TRBV12-4 with TRBJ1-2, with 7 bases fitting TRBD1. Unmatched junction bases numbered 1, after V lost 4 bases and J lost 5 bases. This CDR3 is built from 12 residues. The CDR3 protein is CASSSGGYGYTF. CDR3 DNA: TGTGCCAGCAGTTCAGGGGGTTATGGCTACACCTTC.

This clone has more than one count but fewer than ten. The chain uses TRBV28 and TRBJ2-2, with D possibly matching TRBD1 (6 bases). This CDR3 has 12 residues. Per germline, CDR1 MDHEN and CDR2 SYDVKM. Trimming pared 6 bases from V and 5 bases from J, leaving 7 bases between. CDR3 sequence: CASRDSTGELFF. DNA for the CDR3: TGTGCCAGCAGGGACAGTACCGGGGAGCTGTTTTTT.

The chain couples TRBV11-2 to TRBJ2-1; TRBD2 might be the D (6 bases). The CDR3 extends over 15 amino acids. Per the germline V gene, CDR1 is SGHAT and CDR2 is FQNNGV. V dropped 1 base and J dropped 0 bases, with 7 bases sitting between them. CDR3 nucleotides: TGTGCCAGCAGCTTAGGGGACTCCTCCTACAATGAGCAGTTCTTC. This sequence encodes CASSLGDSSYNEQFF. Together with reference TRBV11-2 and TRBJ2-1, the CDR3 gives the full variable domain: EAGVAQSPRYKIIEKRQSVAFWCNPISGHATLYWYQQILGQGPKLLIQFQNNGVVDDSQLPKDRFSAERLKGVDSTLKIQPAKLEDSAVYLCASSLGDSSYNEQFFGPGTRLTVL.

V usage is TRBV5-1 and J usage is TRBJ1-3; the D gene is possibly TRBD1 (6 bases). The ends were cut back, 0 bases at V and 4 bases at J, with 14 bases in the middle. The CDR3 runs to 16 residues. Per germline, CDR1 SGHRS and CDR2 YFSETQ. CDR3 protein: CASSLGAQGLGNTIYF. CDR3 coding DNA: TGCGCCAGCAGCTTGGGCGCCCAGGGGTTGGGAAACACCATATATTTT. The whole variable domain, remainder taken from reference TRBV5-1 and TRBJ1-3, is KAGVTQTPRYLIKTRGQQVTLSCSPISGHRSVSWYQQTPGQGLQFLFEYFSETQRNKGNFPGRFSGRQFSNSRSEMNVSTLELGDSALYLCASSLGAQGLGNTIYFGEGSWLTVV.

CDR3 sequence (DNA): TGTGCCACCAGTGATTCCACCTGGGGGGGAGGCTACACCTTC. It is translated as CATSDSTWGGGYTF. V and J are TRBV24-1 and TRBJ1-2; maybe TRBD1 (5 bases). Germline V CDR1 and CDR2: KGHDR, SFDVKD. V lost 2 bases, J lost 8 bases, and 14 bases lay in between. The CDR3 has 14 residues.

This chain links TRBV27 with TRBJ2-3; 11 bases map to TRBD2. The CDR3 runs to 24 residues. Germline CDR1 and CDR2: MNHEY and SMNVEV (reference sequence). V lost 3 bases and J lost 3; bases outside the gene matches: 29. CDR3 nucleotide sequence: TGTGCCAGCAGTTTTCTCCCGACATACGGGACTAGCGGAAGCAAACCGCGGAAGACAGATACGCAGTATTTT. Its translation is CASSFLPTYGTSGSKPRKTDTQYF.

This clone has a single count. The chain couples TRBV11-3 to TRBJ1-2, with 7 bases lining up with TRBD1. The V segment lost 7 bases and the J segment 2 bases; nucleotides outside the gene matches: 7. CDR3 length equals 14 residues. In germline, CDR1 is SGHNT, CDR2 YENEEA. The CDR3 nucleotides are TGTGCCAGCACCCCGACAGGGACCAACTATGGCTACACCTTC. Its translation is CASTPTGTNYGYTF.

This clone was seen more than once but under ten times. The chain links TRBV19 to TRBJ1-2; D is ambiguous. Trimming pared 8 bases from V and 0 bases from J, leaving 13 bases between. Germline V gene data show CDR1 as LNHDA and CDR2 as SQIVND (reference sequence). The CDR3 length is 14 residues. In DNA, the CDR3 is TGTGCCAGTCTGAACTCGTTCTCTAACTATGGCTACACCTTC. The encoded protein is CASLNSFSNYGYTF.

As for this clone: Other DNA variants within this sample encode the same CDR3. J is TRBJ2-1 and V is TRBV9; 12 nucleotides agree with TRBD2. Germline values: CDR1 SGDLS, CDR2 YYNGEE. Trimming at V came to 2 bases and at J to 4 bases, leaving 1 base not matched to a gene. The CDR3 totals 15 residues. Here the CDR3 reads CASSVGLAGYNEQFF. CDR3 bases: TGTGCCAGCAGCGTTGGACTAGCGGGGTACAATGAGCAGTTCTTC.

V and J are TRBV6-5 and TRBJ2-1, with 9 bases fitting TRBD2. Trimming cost V 6 bases and J 0 bases; bases outside gene matches: 3. Germline V gene sequence: CDR1 MNHEY, CDR2 SVGAGI. This CDR3 region has 15 residues. As DNA, the CDR3 is TGTGCCAGCAGCCGTAGCGGGAGCTCCTACAATGAGCAGTTCTTC. It codes for CASSRSGSSYNEQFF.

This clone showed up just a few times. The chain uses TRBV29-1 and TRBJ1-5; D is unresolved. The CDR3 spans 16 residues. CDR1 and CDR2 (germline): SQVTM, ANQGSEA. Trimming removed 3 bases from V and 0 bases from J, with 15 bases in between. For the CDR3, the DNA is TGCAGCGTTGATGGTATTGGAGGGAATAGCAATCAGCCCCAGCATTTT. Amino acid sequence: CSVDGIGGNSNQPQHF.

This clone was counted between two and nine times. The J gene is TRBJ2-1, the V gene TRBV30; TRBD1 aligns across 12 bases. The CDR3 sequence is 15 residues long. Germline V CDR1 and CDR2: GTSNPN, SVGIG (reference sequence). V shed 2 bases, J shed 8 bases, and the junction held 7 bases outside the gene matches. Here the CDR3 reads CAWSPRDRGLDEQFF. CDR3 nucleotide sequence: TGTGCCTGGAGTCCACGGGACAGGGGGCTCGATGAGCAGTTCTTC.

The rearrangement links TRBV7-2 to TRBJ1-4, with unresolved D. The CDR3 totals 15 residues. The ends were cut back, 5 bases at V and 4 bases at J, with 14 bases in the middle. From germline, CDR1 is SGHTA and CDR2 FQGNSA. The DNA of the CDR3 is TGTGCCAGCAGCCCCTTTGGGCAATTTAATGAAAAACTGTTTTTT. It translates to CASSPFGQFNEKLFF.

This clone was seen once. V gene TRBV29-1 combines with J gene TRBJ1-3; tentatively, D is TRBD1 (5 bases). Between the trimmed V and J ends, which lost 7 bases and 2 bases, there was a span of 9 bases. The CDR3 has 12 amino acids. Germline loops: CDR1 SQVTM, CDR2 ANQGSEA. The CDR3: CSGGTAGNTIYF. The CDR3 region has the DNA TGCAGCGGCGGGACGGCTGGAAACACCATATATTTT.

The rearrangement links TRBV29-1 to TRBJ1-2, with a weak D call TRBD1 (6 bases). The germline gives CDR1 SQVTM, CDR2 ANQGSEA. The CDR3 runs to 11 residues. Trimming stripped 3 bases from V and 6 bases from J, with 8 bases between. For the CDR3, the DNA is TGCAGCGTTGACGAGGGGGATGGCTACACCTTC. Amino acids: CSVDEGDGYTF.

The V and J genes are TRBV19 and TRBJ2-3, with a possible D match to TRBD2 (5 bases). Looked up from germline, CDR1 is LNHDA and CDR2 is SQIVND (reference sequence). Trimming pared 6 bases from V and 2 bases from J, leaving 15 bases between. The CDR3 has 15 residues. The CDR3 DNA reads TGTGCCAGTAGAAGAGGGCCAGCCCACACAGATACGCAGTATTTT. Translation: CASRRGPAHTDTQYF.

This clone appeared a single time. The chain employs TRBV10-3 and TRBJ2-1; D not certain. The CDR3 is 13 residues long. Germline CDR1 is ENHRY and CDR2 is SYGVKD. Trimming cost V 6 bases and J 6 bases, with 12 bases left between them. The CDR3 reads CAIRYAGFNEQFF. In DNA form, the CDR3 reads TGTGCCATCAGATATGCAGGTTTCAATGAGCAGTTCTTC.

V and J are TRBV5-4 and TRBJ2-1, with 8 bases identical to TRBD2. The CDR3 is 15 residues long. Germline assignment: CDR1 SGHNT and CDR2 YYREEE (reference sequence). The V segment lost 4 bases and the J segment 7 bases; nucleotides outside the gene matches: 10. CDR3 amino acids: CASSRSSGSINEQFF. DNA of the CDR3: TGTGCCAGCAGCCGATCCAGCGGGAGTATAAATGAGCAGTTCTTC.

This clone was detected only once. The chain recombines TRBV19 with TRBJ2-1, with TRBD1 matching over 7 bases. V gave up 4 bases and J gave up 9 bases; unmatched junction bases: 9. This CDR3 region has 14 residues. Germline V lookup: CDR1 LNHDA, CDR2 SQIVND (reference sequence). The DNA of the CDR3 is TGTGCCAGTAGTACCCTACTAGGGGGCGGTGAGCAGTTCTTC. Translation gives CASSTLLGGGEQFF.

This chain uses TRBV28 with TRBJ1-1, with a possible D match to TRBD1 (5 bases). V shed 6 bases and J shed 2 bases, with 13 bases lying between them. The CDR3 has 14 residues. CDR1 and CDR2 (germline): MDHEN, SYDVKM. The CDR3 DNA reads TGTGCCAGCAGGCCGCAGGGTCTCAACACTGAAGCTTTCTTT. It specifies CASRPQGLNTEAFF.

The chain uses TRBV4-2 and TRBJ2-2, with D perhaps matching TRBD1 (5 bases). Germline CDR1 reads LGHNA; CDR2 reads YNFKEQ. This CDR3 is built from 14 residues. V gave up 2 bases and J gave up 3 bases, with 7 bases separating them. The CDR3, as DNA: TGTGCCAGCAGCCAAACCAGGGACACCGGGGAGCTGTTTTTT. Its translation: CASSQTRDTGELFF.